The clone carrying this TCR beta chain has more than one count but fewer than ten. The source material, RNA transcripts, was used to amplify TCR beta CDR3 regions. HTBI primers were used for first-round RT-PCR of the TCR CDR3. TCRdb re-analysed the multiplex PCR reads in MiXCR, keeping a single row per CDR3 protein. This sample has under 450,000 distinct CDR3 sequences, with about 14% found just once. V dropped 1 base and J dropped 1; count of bases not matched to a gene: 2. The CDR3 spans 16 residues. Germline assignment: CDR1 DFQATT and CDR2 SNEGSKA (reference sequence). This record comes from a study of T cells in Graves' hyperthyroidism and ophthalmopathy.

The V call is TRBV20-1, the J call TRBJ2-3, with TRBD2 identical over 13 bases. This clonotype was sampled from a man aged 25 to 45 with Graves' hyperthyroidism that later progressed to Graves' ophthalmopathy. The sample consisted of blood. CDR3 residues: CSARVGTSGGTDTQYF. The CDR3 nucleotides read TGCAGTGCTAGAGTGGGGACTAGCGGGGGCACAGATACGCAGTATTTT.